The 8 T cell receptor beta chains below all came from one sample that was sequenced in a study of CD8 T cells in Susac syndrome. Random-hexamer reverse transcription was applied to roughly 0.5 to 1 ug RNA. TCRdb reprocessed the immunoSEQ multiplex PCR reads via MiXCR and lists one record per CDR3 protein. The sample carries 350,000 to 550,000 distinct CDR3 sequences, 75% to 90% recorded once. The sample taken for sequencing was CD8+ T cells from PBMCs. These receptor sequences come from a human donor with multiple sclerosis.

The rearrangement links TRBV19 to TRBJ2-7, with D perhaps TRBD1 (6 bases). There are 14 residues in the CDR3. Trimming left V 5 bases short and J 3 bases short, with 14 bases between. CDR1 is LNHDA and CDR2 is SQIVND in the germline V gene (reference sequence). The chain's CDR3 is CASSSSGHFYEQYF. Written as DNA, the CDR3 is TGTGCCAGTAGTTCCTCGGGACATTTCTACGAGCAGTACTTC.

This CDR3 is CAWSVLAGGSNEQFF. CDR3 nucleotide sequence: TGTGCCTGGAGTGTATTAGCGGGAGGATCCAATGAGCAGTTCTTC. The chain employs TRBV30 and TRBJ2-1; TRBD2 matches 10 bases. The CDR3 loop spans 15 amino acids. V was pared by 0 bases and J by 6 bases, with 5 bases of the junction left unmatched. Looked up from germline, CDR1 is GTSNPN and CDR2 is SVGIG (reference sequence).

This chain uses TRBV12-3 or TRBV12-4 with TRBJ2-3; D unresolved. V lost 3 bases, J lost 1 base, and 8 bases lay in between. This CDR3 is built from 14 residues. In DNA form, the CDR3 reads TGTGCCAGCAGTTTTGGTTTTGGCACAGATACGCAGTATTTT. This sequence encodes CASSFGFGTDTQYF.

The chain links TRBV23-1 to TRBJ1-6; D not resolved. TRBV23-1 is an open reading frame, and its role is uncertain. V dropped 2 bases and J dropped 0 bases, with 14 bases sitting between them. The CDR3 length is 18 residues. The CDR3 coding sequence is TGCGCCAGCAGTCAAGGGCAGACGTCGAGCTCCTATAATTCACCCCTCCACTTT. Its protein is CASSQGQTSSSYNSPLHF.

The V call is TRBV20-1, the J call TRBJ2-1; D remains unclear. The ends were cut back, 5 bases at V and 12 bases at J, with 8 bases in the middle. The germline V gene encodes CDR1 DFQATT and CDR2 SNEGSKA (reference sequence). The CDR3 contains 9 residues. DNA for the CDR3: TGCAGTGCTGGTGAAGTGCAGTTCTTC. It translates to CSAGEVQFF.

The gene calls are TRBV6-6 and TRBJ1-2; D may be TRBD1 (6 bases). CDR1 MNHNY and CDR2 SVGAGI come from the germline V gene (reference sequence). V lost 4 bases, J lost 4 bases, and 13 bases lay in between. The CDR3 sequence is 14 residues long. CDR3 coding DNA: TGTGCCAGCAGTTTTGAGGGGACAACCTATGGCTACACCTTC. Its protein product is CASSFEGTTYGYTF.

This rearrangement joins TRBV5-1 to TRBJ2-7, with D perhaps TRBD1 or TRBD2 (5 bases each). The V end lost 7 bases, the J end lost 5 bases, and 16 bases lay between the germline ends. The CDR3 contains 13 residues. The V gene's germline CDR1 is SGHRS and CDR2 YFSETQ. Here the CDR3 reads CASGGDSEDEQYF. The CDR3 nucleotides are TGCGCCAGCGGGGGTGATAGTGAGGACGAGCAGTACTTC.

V gene TRBV27 combines with J gene TRBJ1-6, with a weak D call TRBD1 (6 bases). This CDR3 contains 17 residues. The germline V gene encodes CDR1 MNHEY and CDR2 SMNVEV (reference sequence). V was cut by 3 bases and J by 8 bases, with 20 bases left in between. The CDR3 DNA sequence: TGTGCCAGCAGTTTTCTACAGGGTCTGTCCAGCTATTCACCCCTCCACTTT. Protein product: CASSFLQGLSSYSPLHF.